This is a list of T cell receptor beta chains from one sample in a study of blood T cell repertoires in COVID-19. Produced via immunoSEQ multiplex PCR; TCRdb's table is partial and in-frame only. Of about 80,000 clones listed, about four fifths were seen once; the top ten hold over 9.5%. The sequencing input was peripheral blood. The receptors were sampled from a man between 60 and 75 years old with acute or convalescent COVID-19. The conserved cysteine and the conserved F or W are not part of the CDR3 here. Fields, in order: J gene, V gene, CDR3 protein.

>TRBJ1-2|TRBV6-2/TRBV6-3
ASSDTGGHPNYGYT
>TRBJ2-7|TRBV28
ASSFSTPEY
>TRBJ2-2|TRBV6-5
ASTPGQGPGELF
>TRBJ2-3|TRBV7-9
ASSPPWERGTDTQY
>TRBJ2-7|TRBV6-2/TRBV6-3
ASSYLGQSYEQY
>TRBJ1-2|TRBV19
ASSNLQGDYGYT
>TRBJ1-1|TRBV7-2
ASSWWGQARGTEAF
>TRBJ2-7|TRBV18
ASSGWTPYEQY
>TRBJ2-7|TRBV23-1
ASRMVEDRGLHEQY
>TRBJ2-7|TRBV5-6
ASSCWSLDSYPEQY
>TRBJ2-7|TRBV28
ASSGWTGQSYEQY
>TRBJ1-2|TRBV7-9
ASSPQGILGGYT
>TRBJ1-5|TRBV7-3
ASSSGQPNQPQH
>TRBJ1-6|TRBV27
ASSLALPGSSYNSPLH
>TRBJ1-2|TRBV10-3
AISERQGAHRGYT
>TRBJ1-3|TRBV5-1
ASSLDSGNTIY
>TRBJ2-7|TRBV7-9
ASSSDRGRVYEQY
>TRBJ1-6|TRBV2
ACNVGGTYNSPLH
>TRBJ2-2|TRBV30
AWRGRANTGELF
>TRBJ1-6|TRBV15
ATSRAGYNSPLH
>TRBJ2-7|TRBV18
ASSRIGGYEQY
>TRBJ2-1|TRBV19
ASSIQSGGSSYNEQF
>TRBJ2-3|TRBV6-5
ASTTSGSSDTQY
>TRBJ1-2|TRBV28
ASHIGGSGGYT
>TRBJ1-6|TRBV10-3
AISERTGGGSPLH
>TRBJ1-2|TRBV7-9
ASSLDANYGYT
>TRBJ2-7|TRBV19
ASSITDSSYEQY
>TRBJ2-3|TRBV7-9
ASSLGTGITDTQY
>TRBJ2-5|TRBV19
ASSPGQGSETQY
>TRBJ1-1|TRBV5-4
ASSLVGSTEAF
>TRBJ2-2|TRBV5-1
ASTSEGSVGNLF
>TRBJ1-5|TRBV21-1
ASSKQVYQPQH
>TRBJ2-6|TRBV12-3/TRBV12-4
ASRSGANVLT
>TRBJ2-1|TRBV11-2
ASSPRASGGAYNEQF
>TRBJ1-4|TRBV5-4
ASSLGGSGIEKLF
>TRBJ2-7|TRBV3-1/TRBV3-2
ASSQVSVSYEQY
>TRBJ2-1|TRBV6-6
ASSPFYEQF
>TRBJ2-1|TRBV3-1/TRBV3-2
ASSASLGQTISTSYNEQF
>TRBJ2-7|TRBV7-2
ASSITSGRAGYEQY
>TRBJ2-5|TRBV7-2
ASSLAGTGSETQY
>TRBJ2-1|TRBV7-2
ASSSPAGNNEQF
>TRBJ1-4|TRBV6-5
ASSQDSLGEKLF
>TRBJ2-5|TRBV4-2
ASSQSSGTSGVQETQY
>TRBJ1-1|TRBV19
ASSLFSGSEAF
>TRBJ1-2|TRBV12-3/TRBV12-4
ASSYDTEYGYT
>TRBJ1-2|TRBV18
ASSPAGTGSDYGYT
>TRBJ2-3|TRBV11-2
ASSLDGLTDTQY